This note documents a single TCR beta chain sequence. The sample comes from a study of blood T cells in healthy people across ages. Then a second PCR, running about 6 to 11 cycles, was carried out with a sample-barcoded 5' primer and a J-beta primer mix. TCRdb reanalysed the 5' RACE reads using MiXCR and keeps one entry per CDR3 protein. The profile shows some 1 million distinct CDR3 sequences, less than 50% of them singletons. V was cut by 8 bases and J by 2 bases, with 19 bases left in between. The CDR3 covers 17 residues. The germline V gene encodes CDR1 MNHEY and CDR2 SMNVEV (reference sequence). The sequencing input was blood. The source of this sequence is a woman in her sixties in good health. This sequence joins TRBV27 and TRBJ1-6, with D possibly matching TRBD1 (5 bases). CDR3 in amino acids: CASGAGTGLPYNSPLHF. For the CDR3, the DNA is TGTGCCAGCGGGGCGGGTACGGGACTGCCCTATAATTCACCCCTCCACTTT.